A single sample is the source of the 15 T cell receptor beta chains below, sequenced in a study of cytomegalovirus exposure and HLA in healthy donors. Use of 60 Vbeta and 13 Jbeta primers characterized the PCR. TCRdb's table, derived via immunoSEQ multiplex PCR, lists solely in-frame clones and lacks some. The data show over 150,000 clones, with roughly four fifths seen just once and under 2% held by the top ten. Specimen: PBMCs. The receptors originated from a woman aged 18 to 35 in good health and CMV-seronegative.

This clone was seen just once. This chain joins TRBV2 and TRBJ1-5; weak D call: TRBD1 (6 bases). There are 15 residues in the CDR3. V lost 2 bases and J lost 0, with 8 bases in between. Germline V CDR1 and CDR2: SNHLY, FYNNEI. The CDR3: CASSEWDNSNQPQHF. The CDR3 DNA sequence: TGTGCCAGCAGTGAATGGGACAATAGCAATCAGCCCCAGCATTTT. Variable domain in full (rest from reference TRBV2 and TRBJ1-5): EPEVTQTPSHQVTQMGQEVILRCVPISNHLYFYWYRQILGQKVEFLVSFYNNEISEKSEIFDDQFSVERPDGSNFTLKIRSTKLEDSAMYFCASSEWDNSNQPQHFGDGTRLSIL.

V is TRBV18 and J is TRBJ1-3; TRBD1 matches 7 bases. The trim removed 0 bases at V and 0 bases at J, leaving 5 bases unmatched. Germline V CDR1 and CDR2: KGHSH, LQKENI. This CDR3 spans 17 amino acids. This chain's CDR3 is CASSPPGQSSSGNTIYF. The CDR3, as DNA: TGTGCCAGCTCACCACCGGGACAGTCGTCCTCTGGAAACACCATATATTTT. Full variable domain (outside the CDR3, taken from reference TRBV18 and TRBJ1-3): NAGVMQNPRHLVRRRGQEARLRCSPMKGHSHVYWYRQLPEEGLKFMVYLQKENIIDESGMPKERFSAEFPKEGPSILRIQQVVRGDSAAYFCASSPPGQSSSGNTIYFGEGSWLTVV.

The chain joins TRBV13 to TRBJ1-1, with TRBD1 identical over 10 bases. The CDR3 spans 14 residues. V dropped 6 bases and J dropped 5; count of bases not matched to a gene: 6. Germline-derived CDR1 and CDR2 are PRHDT and FYEKMQ (reference sequence). In DNA form, the CDR3 reads TGTGCCAGCAGTGACAGGGGGCGGGAGACTGAAGCTTTCTTT. Translation: CASSDRGRETEAFF.

The chain recombines TRBV5-6 with TRBJ1-2; tentatively, D is TRBD1 (6 bases). The V end was cut by 4 bases, the J end by 4 bases, with 11 bases between. Per the germline V gene, CDR1 is SGHDT and CDR2 is YYEEEE. The CDR3 has 13 amino acids. This chain's CDR3 is CASSPRGPYGYTF. CDR3 DNA sequence: TGTGCCAGCAGCCCCAGGGGCCCCTATGGCTACACCTTC.

The V and J genes are TRBV19 and TRBJ2-5; D not certain. V was shortened by 4 bases and J by 5 bases, with 11 bases between the two germline ends. Germline values: CDR1 LNHDA, CDR2 SQIVND (reference sequence). This CDR3 is built from 13 residues. The CDR3 sequence is CASSNPPLETQYF. CDR3 coding DNA: TGTGCCAGTAGTAATCCCCCTTTGGAGACCCAGTACTTC.

This clone has just a few counts. The J gene is TRBJ2-7, the V gene TRBV10-2; 11 positions agree with TRBD2. CDR3 length: 16 residues. Trimming cost V 6 bases and J 3 bases; bases outside gene matches: 10. Germline values: CDR1 WSHSY, CDR2 SAAADI. CDR3 sequence reads: CASSGLAGDGNYEQYF. The CDR3 nucleotides read TGCGCCAGCAGCGGACTAGCGGGCGACGGTAACTACGAGCAGTACTTC.

About this clone itself: Germline and junction disagree at one end, which may indicate a read error. The rearrangement links TRBV7-9 to TRBJ1-1; 8 bases line up with TRBD1. This CDR3 region has 12 residues. CDR1 and CDR2 (germline): SEHNR, FQNEAQ (reference sequence). CDR3 in DNA: TGTTCCAGCAGCCTACCGGGACAGGTTCCTTTCTTT. It is translated as CSSSLPGQVPFF.

The CDR3 DNA follows: TGTGCCAGCAGCTTTGGCCTCTACGAGCAGTACTTC. Translating gives CASSFGLYEQYF. V is TRBV11-2 and J is TRBJ2-7; no firm D call. CDR1 and CDR2 (germline): SGHAT, FQNNGV. The CDR3 has 12 residues. Trimming stripped 3 bases from V and 3 bases from J, with 6 bases between.

This clone was counted a single time. The chain joins TRBV30 to TRBJ1-4; 9 nucleotides align to TRBD1. Germline loops: CDR1 GTSNPN, CDR2 SVGIG (reference sequence). The CDR3 has 13 residues. J gave up 16 bases and V 3 bases, and 12 bases lay outside the gene matches. The CDR3, as DNA: TGTGCCTGGAGCGCAACGACAGGGGGTTTACGGTTTTTT. Translation: CAWSATTGGLRFF.

The chain recombines TRBV4-1 with TRBJ2-1, with 7 bases that match TRBD2. CDR1 and CDR2 from the germline V gene are MGHRA and YSYEKL. The CDR3 runs to 16 residues. J was trimmed by 4 bases and V by 5 bases; bases with no gene match: 11. The CDR3 DNA reads TGCGCCAGCAGCGAACTAGCGACAAAAGGTTACAATGAGCAGTTCTTC. As protein: CASSELATKGYNEQFF.

On this clone: This same CDR3 is encoded by further DNA sequences in the sample. The CDR3 DNA is TGCGCCAGCAGCTATGGACAGGGGAGCTATGGCTACACCTTC. It is translated as CASSYGQGSYGYTF. The chain employs TRBV5-1 and TRBJ1-2, with TRBD1 matching over 9 bases. The CDR3 totals 14 residues. V trimming: 3 bases; J trimming: 4 bases; junction bases outside the gene matches: 4. Germline V CDR1 and CDR2: SGHRS, YFSETQ.

The chain employs TRBV6-4 and TRBJ2-7, with D possibly matching TRBD1 (7 bases). Germline V gene lookup returns CDR1 MRHNA and CDR2 SNTAGT. This CDR3 is built from 14 residues. With 4 bases removed from V and 2 bases from J, the gap between germline ends came to 12 bases. The CDR3 region has the DNA TGTGCCAGCAGTGGCAGGGGGGAGGCCTACGAGCAGTACTTC. Its translation: CASSGRGEAYEQYF.

The chain carries TRBV5-1 and TRBJ1-1; perhaps TRBD1 as D (6 bases). The CDR3 runs to 15 residues. Germline CDR1 and CDR2: SGHRS and YFSETQ. V was cut by 4 bases and J by 0 bases, with 13 bases left in between. The CDR3 loop reads CASSPDQGLNTEAFF. The CDR3 DNA reads as TGCGCCAGCAGCCCGGATCAGGGGTTGAACACTGAAGCTTTCTTT.

This chain connects TRBV2 to TRBJ1-1; tentative D call: TRBD1 (6 bases). This CDR3 spans 13 amino acids. CDR1 is SNHLY, CDR2 FYNNEI, per germline. The ends were cut back, 7 bases at V and 5 bases at J, with 14 bases in the middle. CDR3 region: CASTEGGRTEAFF. Written as DNA, the CDR3 is TGTGCCAGCACCGAGGGGGGGAGGACTGAAGCTTTCTTT.

The rearrangement uses TRBV9 and TRBJ1-2; 9 positions match TRBD1. Germline assignment: CDR1 SGDLS and CDR2 YYNGEE. The CDR3 contains 15 residues. With V trimmed by 3 bases and J by 7 bases, 10 bases remained unmatched. CDR3 nucleotides: TGTGCCAGCAGCGCTTTAGGGACAGGGACTGGTGGCTACACCTTC. This codes for CASSALGTGTGGYTF. Full variable domain (outside the CDR3, taken from reference TRBV9 and TRBJ1-2): DSGVTQTPKHLITATGQRVTLRCSPRSGDLSVYWYQQSLDQGLQFLIQYYNGEERAKGNILERFSAQQFPDLHSELNLSSLELGDSALYFCASSALGTGTGGYTFGSGTRLTVV.